The 29 T cell receptor beta chains listed next were all sequenced from one sample in a study of T cells in localized non-small cell lung cancer. Produced via immunoSEQ multiplex PCR; TCRdb's table is partial and in-frame only. The table shows tens of thousands of clones, with around 93% occurring only once. The sample in question was peripheral blood mononuclear cells, obtained before any cancer treatment. The receptors here all came from a female donor at least 60 years old with stage II lung adenocarcinoma.

The chain joins TRBV9 to TRBJ1-6; D perhaps matches TRBD1 (5 bases). The CDR3 totals 14 residues. Germline CDR1 is SGDLS and CDR2 is YYNGEE. Trimming took off 0 bases at V and 4 bases at J, with 5 bases between the two ends. The CDR3 here is CASSVGGYNSPLHF. In DNA form, the CDR3 reads TGTGCCAGCAGCGTAGGGGGGTATAATTCACCCCTCCACTTT.

The chain is built from TRBV14 and TRBJ1-6, with D unclear. Germline V gene lookup returns CDR1 SGHDN and CDR2 FVKESK. Trimming pared 4 bases from V and 11 bases from J, leaving 9 bases between. This CDR3 is 12 amino acids long. CDR3 amino acids: CASSLGKPPLHF. CDR3 nucleotide sequence: TGTGCCAGCAGCCTAGGAAAGCCACCCCTCCACTTT.

The V gene is TRBV2, the J gene TRBJ1-5, with 9 bases aligning to TRBD1. Losses at the gene ends were 3 bases for V and 5 bases for J; bases not matched to a gene: 8. The CDR3 spans 16 residues. Germline V gene data show CDR1 as SNHLY and CDR2 as FYNNEI. CDR3 sequence: CASSDRGTGSDQPQHF. Here the CDR3 DNA reads TGTGCCAGCAGTGATCGTGGGACAGGGAGTGATCAGCCCCAGCATTTT.

A single count supports this clone. This chain joins TRBV27 and TRBJ1-5, with 7 nucleotides matching TRBD1. The germline V gene has CDR1 MNHEY and CDR2 SMNVEV (reference sequence). CDR3 length: 20 residues. J gave up 0 bases and V 7 bases, and 21 bases lay outside the gene matches. In DNA form, the CDR3 reads TGTGCCAGCACCTTAGGTACGGGTTCAGGGGGTAACCTTAGCAATCAGCCCCAGCATTTT. Amino acid sequence: CASTLGTGSGGNLSNQPQHF.

This clone was recorded once. This chain joins TRBV19 and TRBJ2-3; 7 bases align to TRBD2. The J segment lost 4 bases and the V segment lost 3 bases, leaving 4 bases of the junction unmatched. Germline values: CDR1 LNHDA, CDR2 SQIVND (reference sequence). The CDR3 covers 14 residues. CDR3 sequence: CASSIRAGADTQYF. In nucleotides, the CDR3 is TGTGCCAGTAGTATTAGGGCGGGGGCAGATACGCAGTATTTT.

This sequence joins TRBV6-5 and TRBJ2-7; D is possibly TRBD1 or TRBD2 (6 bases each). V gave up 2 bases and J gave up 3 bases, with 8 bases separating them. Germline CDR1 is MNHEY and CDR2 is SVGAGI. The CDR3 is 13 residues long. For the CDR3, the DNA is TGTGCCAGCAGTTACGGGGGGCACTACGAGCAGTACTTC. Its protein product is CASSYGGHYEQYF.

V is TRBV18 and J is TRBJ2-1; TRBD1 matches 7 bases. Germline V gene data show CDR1 as KGHSH and CDR2 as LQKENI. The CDR3 length is 15 residues. V dropped 4 bases and J dropped 6; count of bases not matched to a gene: 9. DNA of the CDR3: TGTGCCAGCTCACTTAATCCGGGACAGAGCAATGAGCAGTTCTTC. Amino acid sequence: CASSLNPGQSNEQFF.

The chain recombines TRBV18 with TRBJ2-2; D is unresolved. In germline, CDR1 is KGHSH, CDR2 LQKENI. CDR3 size: 13 residues. Trimming cost V 7 bases and J 4 bases, with 10 bases left between them. The CDR3 loop reads CASFRTGTGELFF. The CDR3 DNA reads as TGTGCCAGCTTCCGGACGGGCACCGGGGAGCTGTTTTTT.

The chain has TRBV19 and TRBJ2-3; D possibly corresponds to TRBD2 (5 bases). Trimming took 8 bases from V and 4 from J, leaving 19 bases between them. Germline CDR1 is LNHDA and CDR2 is SQIVND (reference sequence). This CDR3 is 15 amino acids long. CDR3 amino acids: CASSSDGRTPDTQYF. CDR3 in DNA: TGTGCCAGTTCTTCGGACGGAAGGACTCCAGATACGCAGTATTTT.

The chain couples TRBV5-8 to TRBJ1-1, with D perhaps TRBD1 (6 bases). This CDR3 is built from 16 residues. V lost 4 bases and J lost 5, with 21 bases in between. The germline gives CDR1 SGHTS, CDR2 YDEGEE. The CDR3 loop is CASSAGTLAQGTEAFF. The CDR3 nucleotides read TGTGCCAGCAGCGCTGGGACACTAGCTCAAGGGACTGAAGCTTTCTTT.

The V and J genes are TRBV27 and TRBJ2-7; weak D call: TRBD1 (5 bases). From germline, CDR1 is MNHEY and CDR2 SMNVEV (reference sequence). Trimming removed 6 bases at V and 2 bases at J, with 17 bases between. CDR3 size: 15 residues. As DNA, the CDR3 is TGTGCCAGCAGAGAGACAGCCTTAAGCCCCTACGAGCAGTACTTC. Protein: CASRETALSPYEQYF.

The chain joins TRBV18 to TRBJ1-3, with D possibly TRBD1 on 5 matching bases. The CDR3 consists of 13 residues. CDR1 and CDR2 (germline): KGHSH, LQKENI. V was shortened by 6 bases and J by 4 bases, with 10 bases between the two germline ends. CDR3 sequence: CASSQGAGNTIYF. CDR3 coding DNA: TGTGCCAGCTCCCAGGGCGCCGGAAACACCATATATTTT.

To note about this clone: Other nucleotide sequences from this sample produce the same CDR3. This sequence joins TRBV7-2 and TRBJ1-1, with 7 bases identical to TRBD1. J was trimmed by 1 base and V by 5 bases; bases with no gene match: 4. The germline V gene has CDR1 SGHTA and CDR2 FQGNSA. The CDR3 spans 14 residues. This CDR3 reads CASSLGQSNTEAFF. The CDR3 DNA reads TGTGCCAGCAGCCTGGGACAGTCGAACACTGAAGCTTTCTTT. The full variable domain, its missing parts supplied by reference TRBV7-2 and TRBJ1-1, is GAGVSQSPSNKVTEKGKDVELRCDPISGHTALYWYRQSLGQGLEFLIYFQGNSAPDKSGLPSDRFSAERTGGSVSTLTIQRTQQEDSAVYLCASSLGQSNTEAFFGQGTRLTVV.

This chain uses TRBV19 with TRBJ1-2; 10 nucleotides line up with TRBD1. CDR3 size: 15 residues. In germline, CDR1 is LNHDA, CDR2 SQIVND (reference sequence). Trimming removed 6 bases from V and 4 bases from J; junction bases left unmatched: 8. The CDR3 sequence is CASSPGQGPFYGYTF. CDR3 sequence (DNA): TGTGCCAGTAGCCCGGGACAGGGGCCCTTCTATGGCTACACCTTC.

The genes are TRBV7-9 and TRBJ1-3, with TRBD1 matching 7 bases. V shed 5 bases, J shed 0 bases, and the junction held 10 bases outside the gene matches. The germline CDR1 and CDR2 sequences are SEHNR and FQNEAQ (reference sequence). The CDR3 has 17 amino acids. The CDR3 sequence is CASSQGVGDTSGNTIYF. As DNA, the CDR3 is TGTGCCAGCAGCCAGGGGGTCGGGGACACCTCTGGAAACACCATATATTTT.

This clone was seen only once. The V and J genes are TRBV6-6 and TRBJ1-2; D gene uncertain. This CDR3 contains 10 residues. The germline CDR1 and CDR2 sequences are MNHNY and SVGAGI (reference sequence). The chain's CDR3 is CAAGLFGYTF. In DNA form, the CDR3 reads TGTGCAGCGGGGTTATTTGGCTACACCTTC.

V gene TRBV6-4 combines with J gene TRBJ2-3; D remains ambiguous. This CDR3 has 14 residues. V lost 2 bases and J 3 bases, leaving 9 bases between the germline ends. CDR1 is MRHNA, CDR2 SNTAGT, per germline. CDR3 sequence: CASSDQWETDTQYF. CDR3 bases: TGTGCCAGCAGTGACCAGTGGGAAACAGATACGCAGTATTTT.

V is TRBV11-2 and J is TRBJ1-2; no clear D gene. The CDR3 contains 13 residues. Germline V gene sequence: CDR1 SGHAT, CDR2 FQNNGV. V was cut by 3 bases and J by 4 bases, with 9 bases left in between. Here the CDR3 reads CASSLTDLYGYTF. CDR3 coding DNA: TGTGCCAGCAGCTTGACTGATCTCTATGGCTACACCTTC.

The chain links TRBV19 to TRBJ2-2; 7 bases are shared with TRBD1. The length of the CDR3 is 15 residues. CDR1 and CDR2 (germline): LNHDA, SQIVND (reference sequence). J was trimmed by 2 bases and V by 11 bases; bases with no gene match: 11. The CDR3 DNA is TGTGCCTCGACCCGGACAGGCCTTAACACCGGGGAGCTGTTTTTT. The encoded protein is CASTRTGLNTGELFF.

The V gene is TRBV7-6, the J gene TRBJ2-5; D not resolved. V was pared by 4 bases and J by 2 bases, with 11 bases between. CDR1 is SGHVS, CDR2 FNYEAQ, per germline. CDR3 length equals 14 residues. The CDR3 loop reads CASSSGWSQETQYF. The DNA for the CDR3 is TGTGCCAGCAGCTCTGGCTGGTCGCAAGAGACCCAGTACTTC. Full variable domain (rest looked up from reference TRBV7-6 and TRBJ2-5): GAGVSQSPRYKVTKRGQDVALRCDPISGHVSLYWYRQALGQGPEFLTYFNYEAQQDKSGLPNDRFSAERPEGSISTLTIQRTEQRDSAMYRCASSSGWSQETQYFGPGTRLLVL.

V gene TRBV9 combines with J gene TRBJ2-7; 10 bases agree with TRBD1. The CDR3 loop spans 15 amino acids. The V gene end was trimmed by 0 bases and the J gene end by 2 bases; junction bases not matched to a gene: 2. Germline lookup yields CDR1 SGDLS and CDR2 YYNGEE. This CDR3 is CASSVGDRGAYEQYF. The CDR3 bases are TGTGCCAGCAGCGTAGGGGACAGGGGAGCCTACGAGCAGTACTTC.

The rearrangement links TRBV28 to TRBJ1-2; D remains ambiguous. The CDR3 runs 14 residues. Germline assignment: CDR1 MDHEN and CDR2 SYDVKM. V lost 3 bases to trimming and J lost 6 bases, with 14 bases between them. The CDR3 region has the DNA TGTGCCAGCAGTTTTTCGGTGGCTTTGCATGGCTACACCTTC. It codes for CASSFSVALHGYTF.

This clone was seen more than once but under ten times. This chain joins TRBV15 and TRBJ1-2; 7 nucleotides match TRBD1. CDR3 length equals 16 residues. CDR1 is LNHNV and CDR2 is YYDKDF in the germline V gene (reference sequence). V was pared by 0 bases and J by 8 bases, with 12 bases of the junction left unmatched. CDR3: CATSRDQGVVGYGYTF. In nucleotides, the CDR3 is TGTGCCACCAGCAGAGATCAGGGGGTAGTAGGGTACGGCTACACCTTC.

The gene calls are TRBV10-3 and TRBJ2-7; 7 bases align to TRBD1. V dropped 8 bases and J dropped 6; count of bases not matched to a gene: 7. Germline V lookup: CDR1 ENHRY, CDR2 SYGVKD. This CDR3 contains 12 residues. CDR3 in DNA: TGTGCCATCGGACAGGTCAGGGGCGAGCAGTACTTC. This encodes CAIGQVRGEQYF.

J is TRBJ1-5 and V is TRBV7-4; D not certain. V was shortened by 6 bases and J by 0 bases, with 15 bases between the two germline ends. Germline CDR1 and CDR2: SGHVT and SQSDAQ. This CDR3 has 16 amino acids. The CDR3 nucleotides are TGTGCCAGCAGTCCTCACGATTGGTATAGCAATCAGCCCCAGCATTTT. The encoded protein is CASSPHDWYSNQPQHF.

This clone was observed once. The chain carries TRBV13 and TRBJ1-2; 12 nucleotides line up with TRBD1. The CDR3 is made up of 18 amino acids. After removal of 5 bases from V and 1 base from J, the junction contained 11 bases not matched to a gene. CDR1 and CDR2 (germline): PRHDT, FYEKMQ (reference sequence). The CDR3 nucleotides read TGTGCCAGCAGCAGCCGGGACAGGGGGCGGCTCTTTAACTATGGCTACACCTTC. Residues: CASSSRDRGRLFNYGYTF.

The rearrangement uses TRBV10-3 and TRBJ1-3; D call uncertain. There are 13 residues in the CDR3. Per germline, CDR1 ENHRY and CDR2 SYGVKD. The V gene lost 6 bases and the J gene lost 4 bases, with 10 bases spanning the gap. The CDR3 reads CAISPQGGNTIYF. The CDR3, as DNA: TGTGCCATCAGCCCCCAAGGGGGAAACACCATATATTTT.

The J gene is TRBJ2-3, the V gene TRBV12-1; TRBD2 was called by the table and not checked on the DNA. TRBV12-1 is termed a pseudogene. The CDR3 runs to 15 residues. The CDR3, as DNA: TGTGCCAGCAGCTCTGCGGGAGAGGAGACAGATACGCAGTATTTT. This sequence encodes CASSSAGEETDTQYF.

The chain has TRBV19 and TRBJ2-2; D ambiguous. This CDR3 comprises 14 residues. Germline values: CDR1 LNHDA, CDR2 SQIVND (reference sequence). The V end lost 2 bases, the J end lost 4 bases, and 8 bases lay between the germline ends. CDR3 region: CASSISKGTGELFF. In DNA form, the CDR3 reads TGTGCCAGTAGTATATCAAAGGGCACCGGGGAGCTGTTTTTT. Variable domain in full (rest from reference TRBV19 and TRBJ2-2): DGGITQSPKYLFRKEGQNVTLSCEQNLNHDAMYWYRQDPGQGLRLIYYSQIVNDFQKGDIAEGYSVSREKKESFPLTVTSAQKNPTAFYLCASSISKGTGELFFGEGSRLTVL.